This T cell receptor beta chain appears in the sequencing data of a study of prognosis after radiotherapy for stage I lung cancer. Whole-study context: Tumor type comprised squamous cell carcinoma in roughly 7 patients and adenocarcinoma in about 13. SBRT was given in 3 to 5 fractions at a biologically effective dose of at least 100 Gy as radiotherapy.

The CDR3 totals 13 residues. With 0 bases removed from V and 8 bases from J, the gap between germline ends came to 7 bases. CDR1 KGHSH and CDR2 LQKENI come from the germline V gene. Multiplex PCR in two rounds served to amplify TCR beta CDR3 from genomic DNA. For every TRBV and TRBJ gene, a specific primer was used in first-round PCR. TCRdb reanalysed the multiplex PCR reads using MiXCR and keeps one entry per CDR3 protein. Among fewer than 25,000 distinct CDR3 sequences, around two fifths were seen once, and the ten largest hold 30% to 40%. This clonotype was picked up many times. Material: PBMCs, obtained before or after stereotactic body radiation therapy (not recorded which). The sequence was obtained from a donor aged 50 or older with non-small cell lung cancer. This sequence joins TRBV18 and TRBJ1-4; D uncertain. The CDR3 bases are TGTGCCAGCTCACCACCTGCAAGGGAAAAACTGTTTTTT. Translating gives CASSPPAREKLFF.